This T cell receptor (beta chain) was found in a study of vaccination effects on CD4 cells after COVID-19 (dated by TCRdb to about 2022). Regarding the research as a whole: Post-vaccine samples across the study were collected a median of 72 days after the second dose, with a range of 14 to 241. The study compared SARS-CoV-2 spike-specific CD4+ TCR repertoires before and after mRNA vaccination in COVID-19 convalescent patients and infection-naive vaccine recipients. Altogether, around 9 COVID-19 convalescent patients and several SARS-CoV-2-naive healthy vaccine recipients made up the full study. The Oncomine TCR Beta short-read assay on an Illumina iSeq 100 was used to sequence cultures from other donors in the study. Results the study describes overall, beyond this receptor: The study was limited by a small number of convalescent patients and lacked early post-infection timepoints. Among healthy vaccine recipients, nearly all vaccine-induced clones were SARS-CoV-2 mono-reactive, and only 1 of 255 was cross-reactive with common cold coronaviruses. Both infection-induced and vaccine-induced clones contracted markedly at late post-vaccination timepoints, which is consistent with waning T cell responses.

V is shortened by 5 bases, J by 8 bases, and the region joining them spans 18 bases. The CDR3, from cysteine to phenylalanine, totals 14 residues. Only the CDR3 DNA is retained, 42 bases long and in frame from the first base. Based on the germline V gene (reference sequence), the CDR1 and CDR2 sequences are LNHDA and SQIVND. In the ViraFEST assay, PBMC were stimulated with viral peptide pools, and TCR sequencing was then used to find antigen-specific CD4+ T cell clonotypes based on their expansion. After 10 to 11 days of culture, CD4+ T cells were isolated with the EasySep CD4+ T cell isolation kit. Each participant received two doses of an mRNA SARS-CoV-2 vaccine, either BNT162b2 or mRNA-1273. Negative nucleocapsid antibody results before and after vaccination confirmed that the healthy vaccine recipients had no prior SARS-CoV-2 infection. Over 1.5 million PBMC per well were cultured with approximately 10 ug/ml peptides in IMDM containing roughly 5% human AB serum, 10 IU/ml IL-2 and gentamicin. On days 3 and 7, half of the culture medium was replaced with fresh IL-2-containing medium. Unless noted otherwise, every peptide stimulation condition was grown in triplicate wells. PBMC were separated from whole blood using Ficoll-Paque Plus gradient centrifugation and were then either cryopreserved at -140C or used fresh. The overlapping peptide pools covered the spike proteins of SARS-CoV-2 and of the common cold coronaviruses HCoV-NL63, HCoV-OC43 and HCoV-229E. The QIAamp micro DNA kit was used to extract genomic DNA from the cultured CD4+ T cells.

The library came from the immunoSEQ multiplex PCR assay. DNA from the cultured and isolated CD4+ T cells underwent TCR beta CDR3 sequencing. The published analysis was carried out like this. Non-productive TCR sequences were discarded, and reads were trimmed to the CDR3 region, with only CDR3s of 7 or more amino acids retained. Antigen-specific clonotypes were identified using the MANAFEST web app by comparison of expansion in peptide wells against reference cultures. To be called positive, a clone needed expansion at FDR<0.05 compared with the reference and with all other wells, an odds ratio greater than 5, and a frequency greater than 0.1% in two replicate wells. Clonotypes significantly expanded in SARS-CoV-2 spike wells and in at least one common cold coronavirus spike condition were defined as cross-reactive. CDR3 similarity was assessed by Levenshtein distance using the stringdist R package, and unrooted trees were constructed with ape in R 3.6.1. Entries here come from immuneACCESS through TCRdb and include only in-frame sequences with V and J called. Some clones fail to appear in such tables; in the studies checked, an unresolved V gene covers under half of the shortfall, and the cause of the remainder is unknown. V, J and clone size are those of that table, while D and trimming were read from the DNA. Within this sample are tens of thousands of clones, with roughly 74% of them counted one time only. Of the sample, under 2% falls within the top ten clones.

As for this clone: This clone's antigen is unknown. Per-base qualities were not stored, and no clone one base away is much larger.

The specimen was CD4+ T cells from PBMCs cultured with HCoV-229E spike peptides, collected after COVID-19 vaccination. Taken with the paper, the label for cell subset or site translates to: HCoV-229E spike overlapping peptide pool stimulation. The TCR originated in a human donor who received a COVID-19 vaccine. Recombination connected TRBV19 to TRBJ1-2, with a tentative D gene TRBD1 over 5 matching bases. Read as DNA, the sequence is TGTGCCAGTAGTCCGAGGGACCTGGGGAGGGGCTACACCTTC. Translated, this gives CASSPRDLGRGYTF.